The 25 T cell receptor beta chains below were found in one sample sequenced in a study of breast tumors, draining lymph nodes, adjacent tissues. TCRdb analysed the multiplex PCR reads with MiXCR anew, one entry per CDR3 protein. The table includes approximately 47,000 distinct CDR3 sequences, about 21% detected once. The sample taken for sequencing was breast tumor tissue. Receptors were obtained from a female donor with breast cancer. Some clones in this sample may be carry-over from other donors' samples.

This chain links TRBV10-3 with TRBJ1-2; tentative D call: TRBD1 (5 bases). The CDR3 sequence is 15 residues long. V lost 3 bases, J lost 3 bases, and 14 bases lay in between. Per germline, CDR1 ENHRY and CDR2 SYGVKD. The CDR3 DNA reads as TGTGCCATCAGTGACCTCGGGGGGGTAGACTATGGCTACACCTTC. This encodes CAISDLGGVDYGYTF.

This clonotype was counted many times. This chain uses TRBV6-5 with TRBJ1-5; D is uncertain. V was cut by 5 bases and J by 2 bases, with 7 bases left in between. This CDR3 is 13 amino acids long. CDR1 is MNHEY, CDR2 SVGAGI, per germline. The CDR3 region is CASSGVGNQPQHF. The DNA for the CDR3 is TGTGCCAGCAGTGGGGTGGGCAATCAGCCCCAGCATTTT.

This clonotype was recorded many times. J is TRBJ1-2 and V is TRBV9; D is unclear. CDR3 length: 15 residues. The V and J ends lost 0 bases and 8 bases respectively, with 17 bases between them. Germline CDR1 and CDR2: SGDLS and YYNGEE. The CDR3 spells CASSVGPMNEWGYTF. CDR3 nucleotides: TGTGCCAGCAGCGTAGGCCCGATGAATGAGTGGGGCTACACCTTC.

This clonotype was seen repeatedly, ten times or more. The chain recombines TRBV6-5 with TRBJ2-3, with D perhaps assigned TRBD1 or TRBD2 (6 bases each). V was pared by 0 bases and J by 2 bases, with 15 bases between. Germline-derived CDR1 and CDR2 are MNHEY and SVGAGI. CDR3 size: 17 residues. As DNA, the CDR3 is TGTGCCAGCAGTTACTCCGCGGGACAAGTCCCCACAGATACGCAGTATTTT. As protein: CASSYSAGQVPTDTQYF.

This rearrangement joins TRBV24-1 to TRBJ1-2; 8 nucleotides align to TRBD1. The CDR3 covers 11 residues. V lost 9 bases to trimming and J lost 5 bases; unmatched junction nucleotides: 1. CDR1 and CDR2 (germline): KGHDR, SFDVKD. CDR3 sequence (DNA): TGTGCCACCGGGACAGGATATGGCTACACCTTC. Its translation: CATGTGYGYTF.

In this sample, this clonotype turned up many times. This rearrangement joins TRBV24-1 to TRBJ2-1, with D possibly called TRBD1 or TRBD2 (6 bases each). The CDR3 totals 14 residues. Germline V gene lookup returns CDR1 KGHDR and CDR2 SFDVKD. Trimming took off 4 bases at V and 13 bases at J, with 19 bases between the two ends. CDR3 protein: CATSETGGGLSQFF. Written as DNA, the CDR3 is TGTGCCACCAGTGAGACCGGAGGGGGACTTTCTCAGTTCTTC.

Ten or more counts support this clonotype. The chain carries TRBV7-2 and TRBJ2-7; unclear D gene. The germline CDR1 and CDR2 sequences are SGHTA and FQGNSA. Between the trimmed V and J ends, which lost 1 base and 3 bases, there was a span of 10 bases. The CDR3 has 14 amino acids. CDR3 DNA: TGTGCCAGCAGCTTAGAGGGCCTAATCTACGAGCAGTACTTC. Translating it yields CASSLEGLIYEQYF.

In its sample, this clonotype was seen many times. The chain is built from TRBV6-1 and TRBJ2-5, with 10 bases fitting TRBD2. The CDR3 length is 14 residues. Per the germline V gene, CDR1 is MNHNS and CDR2 is SASEGT. The V gene end was trimmed by 8 bases and the J gene end by 1 base; junction bases not matched to a gene: 4. CDR3 region: CASGSGGIQETQYF. The CDR3 DNA follows: TGTGCCAGCGGTAGCGGGGGGATCCAAGAGACCCAGTACTTC.

Comment on this clonotype: A much more abundant neighbour one base away suggests this may be a read error. This chain links TRBV2 with TRBJ2-1, with TRBD2 identical over 7 bases. The CDR3 loop spans 15 amino acids. V shed 5 bases, J shed 2 bases, and the junction held 6 bases outside the gene matches. In germline, CDR1 is SNHLY, CDR2 FYNNEI. The CDR3 DNA follows: TGTGCCAGCAGTCCGGCAGCGGGGCCCTACAATGAGCAGTTCTTC. It yields the protein CASSPAAGPYNEQFF.

The sample holds many counts of this clonotype. The chain is built from TRBV7-3 and TRBJ2-1, with D hard to call. The V gene's germline CDR1 is SGHTA and CDR2 FQGTGA. Trimming left V 5 bases short and J 0 bases short, with 14 bases between. The length of the CDR3 is 16 residues. This CDR3 is CASSPSRLSSYNEQFF. The DNA of the CDR3 is TGTGCCAGCAGCCCCTCTCGGTTAAGCTCCTACAATGAGCAGTTCTTC.

In its sample, this clonotype was seen many times. This CDR3 reads CAISETSGRSETQYF. CDR3 DNA: TGTGCCATCAGTGAGACTAGCGGGAGGTCGGAGACCCAGTACTTC. This chain links TRBV10-3 with TRBJ2-5; 12 bases align to TRBD2. Losses at the gene ends were 2 bases for V and 5 bases for J; bases not matched to a gene: 3. The germline CDR1 and CDR2 sequences are ENHRY and SYGVKD. The CDR3 is made up of 15 amino acids.

In this sample, this clonotype turned up a few times. The V and J genes are TRBV27 and TRBJ2-2; D is unresolved. The CDR3 is 16 amino acids. The V end lost 2 bases, the J end lost 0 bases, and 10 bases lay between the germline ends. Germline values: CDR1 MNHEY, CDR2 SMNVEV (reference sequence). In nucleotides, the CDR3 is TGTGCCAGCAGTTTACGTTCCGACCCGAACACCGGGGAGCTGTTTTTT. Its translation: CASSLRSDPNTGELFF.

This clonotype has ten or more counts. V usage is TRBV2 and J usage is TRBJ1-2; 10 bases map to TRBD1. Per germline, CDR1 SNHLY and CDR2 FYNNEI. The CDR3 consists of 14 residues. The J segment lost 5 bases and the V segment lost 6 bases, leaving 6 bases of the junction unmatched. The CDR3 region has the DNA TGTGCCAGCAGGGACAGGGGGGATTGGTATGGCTACACCTTC. It codes for CASRDRGDWYGYTF.

This clonotype is medium-sized. The chain employs TRBV12-3 or TRBV12-4 and TRBJ1-2; the D is unclear. The CDR3 length is 15 residues. Trimming took 1 base from V and 8 from J, leaving 17 bases between them. As DNA, the CDR3 is TGTGCCAGCAGTTTAGGGGCCGGGTATAGTTGGGGCTACACCTTC. It specifies CASSLGAGYSWGYTF.

In its sample, this clonotype was seen many times. This chain joins TRBV5-1 and TRBJ1-2; 11 nucleotides agree with TRBD1. This CDR3 region has 17 residues. The germline V gene encodes CDR1 SGHRS and CDR2 YFSETQ. With V trimmed by 1 base and J by 4 bases, 9 bases remained unmatched. The DNA for the CDR3 is TGCGCCAGCAGCTTGCTCGGGACAGGGGGTGCCAGCTATGGCTACACCTTC. This encodes CASSLLGTGGASYGYTF.

This clonotype was detected ten times or more. J is TRBJ1-3 and V is TRBV4-2; TRBD1 is a possible D gene (6 bases). The germline gives CDR1 LGHNA, CDR2 YNFKEQ. This CDR3 spans 15 amino acids. Trimming removed 0 bases from V and 1 base from J, with 7 bases in between. CDR3 DNA sequence: TGTGCCAGCAGCCAAGATACAGGGTCTGGAAACACCATATATTTT. This codes for CASSQDTGSGNTIYF.

By share of the sample, this clonotype is large (0.1 to 1%). V usage is TRBV2 and J usage is TRBJ2-7, with 7 positions matching TRBD2. This CDR3 comprises 12 residues. Germline V lookup: CDR1 SNHLY, CDR2 FYNNEI. J gave up 5 bases and V 5 bases, and 3 bases lay outside the gene matches. As DNA, the CDR3 is TGTGCCAGCAGTTCCGGGACTAACGAGCAGTACTTC. It codes for CASSSGTNEQYF.

This clonotype was detected many times. The chain links TRBV2 to TRBJ2-7; TRBD1 matches 8 bases. The V gene end was trimmed by 0 bases and the J gene end by 2 bases; junction bases not matched to a gene: 9. Per the germline V gene, CDR1 is SNHLY and CDR2 is FYNNEI. This CDR3 has 17 amino acids. CDR3 in DNA: TGTGCCAGCAGTGAAGCGTTGGGGGGACAGGCCCCCTACGAGCAGTACTTC. It is translated as CASSEALGGQAPYEQYF. The entire variable domain, with the rest obtained from reference TRBV2 and TRBJ2-7, is as follows: EPEVTQTPSHQVTQMGQEVILRCVPISNHLYFYWYRQILGQKVEFLVSFYNNEISEKSEIFDDQFSVERPDGSNFTLKIRSTKLEDSAMYFCASSEALGGQAPYEQYFGPGTRLTVT.

This clonotype was observed many times. The J gene is TRBJ1-2, the V gene TRBV20-1; maybe TRBD1 (6 bases). V was trimmed by 6 bases and J by 5 bases, leaving 13 bases between them. The CDR3 spans 12 residues. CDR1 is DFQATT, CDR2 SNEGSKA, per germline (reference sequence). The CDR3 loop is CSARGTMYGYTF. CDR3 coding DNA: TGCAGTGCACGAGGGACAATGTATGGCTACACCTTC.

This clonotype was seen only a few times. The V call is TRBV5-1, the J call TRBJ2-5; a possible D gene is TRBD1 (5 bases). The CDR3 has 14 amino acids. Germline-derived CDR1 and CDR2 are SGHRS and YFSETQ. V lost 4 bases, J lost 3 bases, and 13 bases lay in between. CDR3: CASSRSQGKETQYF. The CDR3 coding sequence is TGCGCCAGCAGCCGCTCCCAGGGTAAAGAGACCCAGTACTTC. Full variable domain (missing parts from reference TRBV5-1 and TRBJ2-5): KAGVTQTPRYLIKTRGQQVTLSCSPISGHRSVSWYQQTPGQGLQFLFEYFSETQRNKGNFPGRFSGRQFSNSRSEMNVSTLELGDSALYLCASSRSQGKETQYFGPGTRLLVL.

This clonotype has a count of ten or more. This chain links TRBV19 with TRBJ2-7; tentative D call: TRBD2 (6 bases). The CDR3 totals 14 residues. V was trimmed by 3 bases and J by 4 bases, leaving 13 bases between them. The germline V gene has CDR1 LNHDA and CDR2 SQIVND (reference sequence). CDR3 sequence (DNA): TGTGCCAGTAGTATCGCCTTTCGGGGGTACGAGCAGTACTTC. It codes for CASSIAFRGYEQYF.

With regard to this clonotype: A much larger clone differs by one base, so this may be a read error. The DNA for the CDR3 is TGTGCCTGTAGTATAGTGGGAAGGGTTTCGAACACCGGGGAGCTGTTTTTT. Encoded protein: CACSIVGRVSNTGELFF. The chain is built from TRBV19 and TRBJ2-2; D is unresolved. CDR3 length: 17 amino acids. The germline V gene has CDR1 LNHDA and CDR2 SQIVND (reference sequence).

The rearrangement links TRBV2 to TRBJ1-1, with TRBD1 as a possible D gene (6 bases). Between the trimmed V and J ends, which lost 8 bases and 3 bases, there was a span of 10 bases. Germline assignment: CDR1 SNHLY and CDR2 FYNNEI. The CDR3 is 12 residues long. The CDR3, as DNA: TGTGCCAGCCTCTACAGGGACACTGAAGCTTTCTTT. Its protein is CASLYRDTEAFF.

The table lists this clonotype with many counts. The chain combines TRBV2 with TRBJ2-2; perhaps TRBD1 as D (5 bases). The V and J ends lost 4 bases and 5 bases respectively, with 17 bases between them. Germline CDR1 reads SNHLY; CDR2 reads FYNNEI. This CDR3 comprises 16 residues. The CDR3 DNA reads as TGTGCCAGCAGTGGATCACAGGTGGGGCGGACCGGGGAGCTGTTTTTT. Amino acid sequence: CASSGSQVGRTGELFF.

This clonotype was found a few times. The chain has TRBV28 and TRBJ1-5; 9 bases agree with TRBD1. Unmatched junction bases numbered 3, after V lost 5 bases and J lost 7 bases. Germline CDR1 reads MDHEN; CDR2 reads SYDVKM. The CDR3 covers 13 residues. CDR3 sequence: CASSGTGPQPQHF. The CDR3 nucleotides read TGTGCCAGCAGTGGGACAGGGCCCCAGCCCCAGCATTTT. The complete variable domain, with remaining parts taken from reference TRBV28 and TRBJ1-5, reads DVKVTQSSRYLVKRTGEKVFLECVQDMDHENMFWYRQDPGLGLRLIYFSYDVKMKEKGDIPEGYSVSREKKERFSLILESASTNQTSMYLCASSGTGPQPQHFGDGTRLSIL.